The rows below give T cell receptor beta chains drawn from one sample of a study of post-analysis software for immune sequencing data. From the PCR reads, TCRdb called clonotypes with MiXCR, one entry per CDR3 protein. The data show 800,000 to 950,000 distinct CDR3 sequences, about 57% seen once. Sequencing input: blood. The receptors derive from a girl aged 10-17 years with multiple sclerosis. Each CDR3 is given with its conserved first and last residue. The D gene is left open where the match is weak. A row's size may be missing; if present it is once, few, many or a size class.

J gene,D gene,V gene,clone size,CDR3 DNA,CDR3 protein
TRBJ2-5,TRBD1,TRBV20-1,few,TGCAGTGCTGCATCCGGGACAGAACTTGGGACCCAGTACTTC,CSAASGTELGTQYF
TRBJ2-5,NA,TRBV12-3/TRBV12-4,NA,TGTGCCAGCGACAGAGGGGGAGAGACCCAGTACTTC,CASDRGGETQYF
TRBJ2-5,TRBD2,TRBV12-5,NA,TGTGCTAGTGGTTTCGGAACTAGCGGGATCCAAGAGACCCAGTACTTC,CASGFGTSGIQETQYF
TRBJ2-5,NA,TRBV7-2,NA,TGTGCCAGCAGCCTGGACTTCCAAGAGACCCAGTACTTC,CASSLDFQETQYF
TRBJ1-4,TRBD1,TRBV20-1,NA,TGCAGTGCTAGCGGCAGGGGGAATGAAAAACGGTTTTTT,CSASGRGNEKRFF
TRBJ2-3,TRBD1,TRBV3-1,NA,TGTGCCAGCAGCGCCTGGACAGGGCGCACAGATACGCAGTATTTT,CASSAWTGRTDTQYF
TRBJ2-5,NA,TRBV6-7,NA,TGTGCCAGCAGTTACAGTGGTAAGGAAGAGACCCAGTACTTC,CASSYSGKEETQYF
TRBJ2-1,TRBD2,TRBV4-2,few,TGTGCCAGCAGCCCTCGGGGGGACTCCTACAATGAGCAGTTCTTC,CASSPRGDSYNEQFF
TRBJ2-7,TRBD2,TRBV11-2,NA,TGTACCAGCAGCCCCGGACTAGCGGGGGCCTACGAGCAGTACTTC,CTSSPGLAGAYEQYF
TRBJ2-3,NA,TRBV10-3,NA,TGTGCCATCTGGGATCCGGGGGCGACCACAGATACGCAGTATTTT,CAIWDPGATTDTQYF
TRBJ2-7,NA,TRBV12-5,few,TGTGCTAGTGGTTTGGTACCCGTCCTTTTCAGACCCTACGAGCAGTACTTC,CASGLVPVLFRPYEQYF
TRBJ2-7,NA,TRBV20-1,once,TGCAGTGCCAAACGAGAATACTACGAGCAGTACTTC,CSAKREYYEQYF
TRBJ2-7,TRBD1,TRBV18,NA,TGTGCCAGCTCACCAAAGGGACAGGGATTATACGAGCAGTACTTC,CASSPKGQGLYEQYF
TRBJ1-1,TRBD1,TRBV6-1,few,TGTGCCAGCAGTAACAGGGGACACACTGAAGCTTTCTTT,CASSNRGHTEAFF
TRBJ2-3,NA,TRBV19,few,TGTGCCAGTACAGGAGGAAGCACAGATACGCAGTATTTT,CASTGGSTDTQYF
TRBJ1-2,TRBD1,TRBV2,NA,TGTGCCAGCAATACGGACAGGGGGCCTAATTTGGCTGGCTACACCTTC,CASNTDRGPNLAGYTF
TRBJ2-7,TRBD2,TRBV29-1,NA,TGCAGCGTTGAACGGGGGGTCGAGCAGTACTTC,CSVERGVEQYF
TRBJ2-7,NA,TRBV27,few,TGTGCCAGCAGTTTAATGGCGAGAACCTGGGACGAGCAGTACTTC,CASSLMARTWDEQYF
TRBJ2-3,NA,TRBV7-2,NA,TGTGCCAGCAGCTCAACCCGGGGAAGCACAGATACGCAGTATTTT,CASSSTRGSTDTQYF
TRBJ2-7,NA,TRBV20-1,NA,TGCAGTGCCGCCGCCGGGGGCGCCTACGAGCAGTACTTC,CSAAAGGAYEQYF
TRBJ2-1,NA,TRBV20-1,NA,TGCAGTGCTACGCGGTCAGTCGGGAGACGAGGTGAGCAGTTCTTC,CSATRSVGRRGEQFF
TRBJ2-6,NA,TRBV9,NA,TGTGCCAGCAGCGCGCCCAGTTCTGGGGCCAACGTCCTGACTTTC,CASSAPSSGANVLTF
TRBJ1-2,NA,TRBV6-5,NA,TGTGCCAGCAGCCGTTCCATGAGTAACTATGGCTACACCTTC,CASSRSMSNYGYTF
TRBJ1-6,TRBD1,TRBV7-6,NA,TGTGCCAGCAGCTCAGGACAGGGAGGTAATTCACCCCTCCACTTT,CASSSGQGGNSPLHF
TRBJ2-1,TRBD2,TRBV2,NA,TGTGCCAGCAGTGAAGGGCTGTATGCTAGCGGGCAACTTTGGCAGTTCTTC,CASSEGLYASGQLWQFF
TRBJ2-1,TRBD2,TRBV20-1,NA,TGCAGTGCACGAGGGACTAGCGGGAGGGGTTTTGAGCAGTTCTTC,CSARGTSGRGFEQFF
TRBJ2-3,NA,TRBV5-1,few,TGCGCCAGCAGCTTGGCCCCAGTGTTGGCGGCATATAGCACAGATACGCGGTATTTT,CASSLAPVLAAYSTDTRYF
TRBJ2-3,NA,TRBV9,NA,TGTGCCAGCAGCGCATCAGGGGTTAGCACAGATACGCAGTATTTT,CASSASGVSTDTQYF
TRBJ2-7,TRBD1,TRBV20-1,NA,TGCAGTGCTAGAGATATGTCCGGACAGGTTAAGGACTACGAGCAGTACTTC,CSARDMSGQVKDYEQYF
TRBJ2-5,TRBD2,TRBV4-2,NA,TGTGCCAGCAGCCAAAAAGCGGGGGCCCTGGGGGGAGAGACCCAGTACTTC,CASSQKAGALGGETQYF
TRBJ2-6,NA,TRBV7-3,few,TGTGCCAGCAGCTCTAGGGGGAGTAGCTCTGGGGCCAACGTCCTGACTTTC,CASSSRGSSSGANVLTF
TRBJ1-1,NA,TRBV29-1,NA,TGCAGCGGTATCGAGGTAGGCCGAGCTTTCTTT,CSGIEVGRAFF
TRBJ2-7,TRBD2,TRBV6-5,NA,TGTGCCAGCAGTTACTCGACTAGCGGGAACCTGCCTTACGAGCAGTACTTC,CASSYSTSGNLPYEQYF
TRBJ2-5,TRBD1,TRBV20-1,few,TGCAGTGCTAGTAGGGGAACGACAGGGATGGGAGTAGAGACCCAGTACTTC,CSASRGTTGMGVETQYF
TRBJ2-7,NA,TRBV5-1,NA,TGCGCCAGCAACCCCGGAACCTACGAGCAGTACTTC,CASNPGTYEQYF
TRBJ1-5,NA,TRBV5-1,NA,TGCGCCAGCAGCTTGGGTCCGTCAGAAATGGGTCAGCCCCAGCATTTT,CASSLGPSEMGQPQHF
TRBJ1-2,NA,TRBV12-3/TRBV12-4,NA,TGTGCCAGCAGTCGAGGTGGGAGGGGTCATGGCTACACCTTC,CASSRGGRGHGYTF
TRBJ2-3,NA,TRBV29-1,once,TGCAGCGTCGCCAGGTGGGATACGCAGTATTTT,CSVARWDTQYF
TRBJ1-1,NA,TRBV12-3/TRBV12-4,NA,TGTGCCAGCAGTCCCTGGGCCACTGAAGCTTTCTTT,CASSPWATEAFF
TRBJ1-2,TRBD1,TRBV7-9,NA,TGTGCCAGCAGTCGGGACAGGGGGCGATATGGCTACACCTTC,CASSRDRGRYGYTF
TRBJ2-7,TRBD1,TRBV12-5,NA,TGTGCTAGTGGTTTCAAGGACAGGGGAGACTACGAGCAGTACTTC,CASGFKDRGDYEQYF
TRBJ2-1,TRBD2,TRBV3-1,few,TGTGCCAGCAGCCAAGCCGGGACTACGAACAATGAGCAGTTCTTC,CASSQAGTTNNEQFF
TRBJ2-7,NA,TRBV20-1,few,TGCAGTGCTAGAGGACCCAGCGGACGGCAAGCCTACGAGCAGTACTTC,CSARGPSGRQAYEQYF
TRBJ2-5,TRBD2,TRBV12-3/TRBV12-4,NA,TGTGCCAGCAGCCCCCGGGGGGTAGGACAAGAGACCCAGTACTTC,CASSPRGVGQETQYF
TRBJ2-7,NA,TRBV7-3,NA,TGTGCCAGCAGCTTAATGCCAGGGGACTACGAGCAGTACTTC,CASSLMPGDYEQYF
TRBJ2-1,TRBD2,TRBV7-9,NA,TGTGCCAGCAGCCTCGGACTAGCGGGAGGATCTGAGCAGTTCTTC,CASSLGLAGGSEQFF
TRBJ2-1,NA,TRBV6-1,NA,TGTGCCAGCAGGCCGGGCCGGGGGAACAAAGCCTACAATGAGCAGTTCTTC,CASRPGRGNKAYNEQFF
TRBJ2-2,NA,TRBV20-1,NA,TGCAGTGCCCAGAAAGGACCGGGGACCGGGGAGCTGTTTTTT,CSAQKGPGTGELFF
TRBJ1-5,NA,TRBV29-1,NA,TGCAGCGTTACCGGTACTAATAGCAATCAGCCCCAGCATTTT,CSVTGTNSNQPQHF
TRBJ2-3,NA,TRBV20-1,NA,TGCAGTGCTAGAGGGGGTTCGGGCACAGATACGCAGTATTTT,CSARGGSGTDTQYF
TRBJ1-2,NA,TRBV27,NA,TGTGCCAGCAGTTTCGGCAGGTCCTATGGCTACACCTTC,CASSFGRSYGYTF
TRBJ2-3,TRBD1,TRBV5-6,once,TGTGCCAGCAGCTTGGAACACACAGGGGGGTTAACAGATACGCAGTATTTT,CASSLEHTGGLTDTQYF
TRBJ1-2,NA,TRBV29-1,NA,TGCAGCGCCCGTGGCGAAAATGGCTACACCTTC,CSARGENGYTF
TRBJ2-1,TRBD2,TRBV3-1,NA,TGTGCCAGCAGCCTGGGGGGACTAGCGGGGGCCGTCACTCACTACAATGAGCAGTTCTTC,CASSLGGLAGAVTHYNEQFF